One sample yielded the 21 T cell receptor beta chains listed below, sequenced in a study of shared clonotypes between healthy human individuals. Sequencing was performed with immunoSEQ multiplex PCR; in TCRdb, only in-frame clones are kept and a portion is missing. This table holds approximately 2.5 million clones, 93% found once. Sequenced sample: naive CD4+ T cells from PBMCs. Subset reported: CD45RA+ positively selected. The receptors shown here come from a man aged 18-30 years in good health. Some clones in this sample may be carry-over from other donors' samples.

For this clone: This CDR3 is also generated by other DNA sequences in the sample. This chain joins TRBV7-3 and TRBJ2-5, with D possibly being TRBD2 (5 bases). The CDR3 contains 14 residues. The V gene lost 0 bases and the J gene lost 0 bases, with 5 bases spanning the gap. Germline V gene sequence: CDR1 SGHTA, CDR2 FQGTGA. For the CDR3, the DNA is TGTGCCAGCAGCTTAACCGGGAACCAAGAGACCCAGTACTTC. Amino acids: CASSLTGNQETQYF.

The rearrangement joins TRBV7-9 to TRBJ2-1, with TRBD2 matching over 8 bases. The CDR3 totals 19 residues. With 5 bases clipped from V and 0 bases from J, the junction kept 15 bases outside the gene matches. Per the germline V gene, CDR1 is SEHNR and CDR2 is FQNEAQ (reference sequence). CDR3 DNA: TGTGCCAGCAGCCCCCGAGGGGTCTCAAGCGGGGGCTCCTACAATGAGCAGTTCTTC. Protein product: CASSPRGVSSGGSYNEQFF.

The genes are TRBV11-3 and TRBJ2-2, with TRBD2 matching 10 bases. The V segment lost 4 bases and the J segment 3 bases; nucleotides outside the gene matches: 5. CDR3 length: 16 residues. CDR1 is SGHNT and CDR2 is YENEEA in the germline V gene. The CDR3 bases are TGTGCCAGCAGCTCCGTAGCGGGAGGCCACACCGGGGAGCTGTTTTTT. It encodes CASSSVAGGHTGELFF.

The gene calls are TRBV29-1 and TRBJ2-1; unclear D gene. In germline, CDR1 is SQVTM, CDR2 ANQGSEA. Trimming cost V 8 bases and J 0 bases, with 11 bases left between them. This CDR3 is built from 13 residues. The DNA of the CDR3 is TGCAGCATCGGACGGGCCTCCTACAATGAGCAGTTCTTC. The encoded protein is CSIGRASYNEQFF.

The rearrangement links TRBV10-1 to TRBJ2-7; maybe TRBD2 (5 bases). Per germline, CDR1 WNHNN and CDR2 SYGVQD (reference sequence). The CDR3 is 16 amino acids. Trimming removed 2 bases at V and 4 bases at J, with 18 bases between. The CDR3 sequence is CASSEGSSWEMYEQYF. The CDR3 DNA is TGCGCCAGCAGTGAGGGTAGTTCATGGGAGATGTACGAGCAGTACTTC.

The V and J genes are TRBV27 and TRBJ2-2; maybe TRBD2 (5 bases). Germline assignment: CDR1 MNHEY and CDR2 SMNVEV (reference sequence). The V gene lost 8 bases and the J gene lost 4 bases, with 20 bases spanning the gap. The CDR3 contains 16 residues. As DNA, the CDR3 is TGTGCCAGCCAAAGGTTGGGCTCAAGCGGCACCGGGGAGCTGTTTTTT. Encoded protein: CASQRLGSSGTGELFF.

The rearrangement joins TRBV29-1 to TRBJ1-2; D not resolved. CDR1 and CDR2 (germline): SQVTM, ANQGSEA. V was cut by 0 bases and J by 8 bases, with 19 bases left in between. This CDR3 contains 15 residues. The CDR3 DNA reads TGCAGCGTTGAAGATCCCCGAGGATCCCTGGGGGGCTACACCTTC. Protein product: CSVEDPRGSLGGYTF.

The chain carries TRBV10-3 and TRBJ2-7, with 8 bases that match TRBD1. Germline loops: CDR1 ENHRY, CDR2 SYGVKD. The length of the CDR3 is 15 residues. The V segment lost 5 bases and the J segment 0 bases; nucleotides outside the gene matches: 6. Here the CDR3 reads CAISRTGTHSYEQYF. The CDR3 DNA follows: TGTGCCATCAGTAGGACAGGGACCCACTCCTACGAGCAGTACTTC.

J is TRBJ1-2 and V is TRBV7-2; 7 bases are shared with TRBD1. Germline-derived CDR1 and CDR2 are SGHTA and FQGNSA. The CDR3 has 15 amino acids. Trimming cost V 5 bases and J 5 bases; bases outside gene matches: 11. CDR3 residues: CASSKPKTGAYGYTF. The CDR3 DNA is TGTGCCAGCAGCAAACCGAAAACAGGGGCGTATGGCTACACCTTC.

Only one count was recorded for this clone. The rearrangement links TRBV5-5 to TRBJ1-2; TRBD1 matches 7 bases. The CDR3 is made up of 14 amino acids. V trimming: 4 bases; J trimming: 3 bases; junction bases outside the gene matches: 6. CDR1 and CDR2 from the germline V gene are SGHKS and YYEKEE (reference sequence). The CDR3 coding sequence is TGTGCCAGCAGCGACAGGGCCACCTACTATGGCTACACCTTC. Its translation: CASSDRATYYGYTF.

V gene TRBV11-3 combines with J gene TRBJ2-1; D unresolved. CDR3 size: 12 residues. CDR1 is SGHNT, CDR2 YENEEA, per germline. V dropped 3 bases and J dropped 7 bases, with 7 bases sitting between them. CDR3 in amino acids: CASSFWGNEQFF. Written as DNA, the CDR3 is TGTGCCAGCAGCTTTTGGGGAAATGAGCAGTTCTTC.

V usage is TRBV11-2 and J usage is TRBJ2-1; no clear D. Trimming removed 5 bases at V and 2 bases at J, with 22 bases between. The CDR3 loop spans 18 amino acids. Germline lookup yields CDR1 SGHAT and CDR2 FQNNGV. The CDR3 nucleotides read TGTGCCAGCAGCCGGATCGGCCGAGTAGTTACACCCTACAATGAGCAGTTCTTC. This codes for CASSRIGRVVTPYNEQFF.

In nucleotides, the CDR3 is TGTGCCAGCAGGCACCCGACCCGGGGGGCGCGTAATGAGCAGTTCTTC. It yields the protein CASRHPTRGARNEQFF. This chain uses TRBV28 with TRBJ2-1; D is perhaps TRBD2 (7 bases). The V end was cut by 6 bases, the J end by 7 bases, with 22 bases between. Germline assignment: CDR1 MDHEN and CDR2 SYDVKM. The CDR3 is 16 amino acids.

This rearrangement joins TRBV25-1 to TRBJ2-1; D gene ambiguous. The ends were cut back, 3 bases at V and 10 bases at J, with 7 bases in the middle. This CDR3 contains 11 residues. Germline lookup yields CDR1 MGHDK and CDR2 SYGVNS. CDR3 region: CASSDRWEQFF. CDR3 nucleotide sequence: TGTGCCAGCAGTGATCGTTGGGAGCAGTTCTTC.

This chain uses TRBV6-1 with TRBJ2-3, with 9 positions matching TRBD2. The CDR3 extends over 15 amino acids. The ends lost 1 base at V and 7 bases at J; junction bases unmatched: 6. Germline CDR1 and CDR2: MNHNS and SASEGT. Written as DNA, the CDR3 is TGTGCCAGCAGTGAAGGTAGCGGGAGTGGTAATACGCAGTATTTT. Translating gives CASSEGSGSGNTQYF.

This chain uses TRBV7-3 with TRBJ2-3, with 12 bases aligning to TRBD2. V was clipped by 2 bases and J by 2 bases; unmatched bases: 11. The V gene's germline CDR1 is SGHTA and CDR2 FQGTGA. The CDR3 length is 19 residues. For the CDR3, the DNA is TGTGCCAGCAGCTTATTCGGGCTAGCGGGAGGGCCGGTCACAGATACGCAGTATTTT. It specifies CASSLFGLAGGPVTDTQYF.

This clone was found a few times. This rearrangement joins TRBV9 to TRBJ1-1; D call uncertain. The germline V gene has CDR1 SGDLS and CDR2 YYNGEE. Trimming shortened V by 5 bases and J by 4 bases, and 12 bases separated the two germline ends. CDR3 size: 13 residues. This chain's CDR3 is CASSRTEGTEAFF. The DNA of the CDR3 is TGTGCCAGCAGTCGGACGGAGGGCACTGAAGCTTTCTTT.

This chain links TRBV2 with TRBJ2-1; 11 bases line up with TRBD2. From germline, CDR1 is SNHLY and CDR2 FYNNEI. Trimming removed 7 bases from V and 2 bases from J; junction bases left unmatched: 13. The CDR3 consists of 18 residues. In DNA form, the CDR3 reads TGTGCCAGCACGATGGGGCTAGCGGGAGGACCTCCCTACAATGAGCAGTTCTTC. It translates to CASTMGLAGGPPYNEQFF.

The CDR3, as DNA: TGTGCCAGCAGATACACAGGGGGGCGCAATCAGCCCCAGCATTTT. This gives the protein CASRYTGGRNQPQHF. V usage is TRBV28 and J usage is TRBJ1-5; 8 nucleotides align to TRBD1. There are 15 residues in the CDR3. Germline assignment: CDR1 MDHEN and CDR2 SYDVKM. The V and J ends lost 6 bases and 2 bases, in that order; junction bases with no gene match: 6.

For this clone: Additional DNA sequences in this sample encode the identical CDR3. The CDR3 spells CASSFTSGTYNEQFF. The CDR3 region has the DNA TGCGCCAGCAGTTTTACTAGCGGGACCTACAATGAGCAGTTCTTC. The chain uses TRBV5-1 and TRBJ2-1; 10 nucleotides agree with TRBD2. The junction had 4 bases not matched to a gene; V was cut back by 5 bases and J by 2 bases. CDR1 is SGHRS, CDR2 YFSETQ, per germline. CDR3 length equals 15 residues.

CDR3 region: CASSSWRQGSSGANVLTF. Here the CDR3 DNA reads TGTGCCAGCAGTTCCTGGAGACAGGGTTCCTCTGGGGCCAACGTCCTGACTTTC. The genes are TRBV27 and TRBJ2-6; 7 bases map to TRBD1. The length of the CDR3 is 18 residues. The V gene end was trimmed by 4 bases and the J gene end by 0 bases; junction bases not matched to a gene: 9. Germline values: CDR1 MNHEY, CDR2 SMNVEV (reference sequence).